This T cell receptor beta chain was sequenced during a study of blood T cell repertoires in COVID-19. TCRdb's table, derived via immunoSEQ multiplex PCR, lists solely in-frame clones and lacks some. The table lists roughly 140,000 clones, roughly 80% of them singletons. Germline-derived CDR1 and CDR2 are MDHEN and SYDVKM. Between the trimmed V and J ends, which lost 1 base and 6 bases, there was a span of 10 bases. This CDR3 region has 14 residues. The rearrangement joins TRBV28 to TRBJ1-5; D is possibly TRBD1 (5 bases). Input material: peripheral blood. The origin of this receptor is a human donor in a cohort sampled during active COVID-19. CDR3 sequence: CASSLSPGFQPQHF. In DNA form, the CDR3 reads TGTGCCAGCAGTTTATCTCCAGGGTTTCAGCCCCAGCATTTT.